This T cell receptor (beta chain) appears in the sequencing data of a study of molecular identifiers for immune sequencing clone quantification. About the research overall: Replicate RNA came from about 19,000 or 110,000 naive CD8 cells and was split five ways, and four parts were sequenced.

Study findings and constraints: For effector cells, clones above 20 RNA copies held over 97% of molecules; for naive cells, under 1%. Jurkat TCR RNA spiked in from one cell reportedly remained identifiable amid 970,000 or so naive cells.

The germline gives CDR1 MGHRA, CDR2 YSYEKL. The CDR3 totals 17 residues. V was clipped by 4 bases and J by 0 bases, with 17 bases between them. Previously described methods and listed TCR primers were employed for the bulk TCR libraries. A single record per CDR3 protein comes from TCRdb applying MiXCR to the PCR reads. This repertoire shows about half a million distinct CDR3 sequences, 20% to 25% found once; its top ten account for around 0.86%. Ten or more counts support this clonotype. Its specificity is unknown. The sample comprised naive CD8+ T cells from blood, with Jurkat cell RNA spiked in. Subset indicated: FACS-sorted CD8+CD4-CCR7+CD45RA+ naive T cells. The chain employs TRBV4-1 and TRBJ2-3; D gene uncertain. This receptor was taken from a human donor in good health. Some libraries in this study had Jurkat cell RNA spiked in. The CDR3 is CASSPRLTAFSTDTQYF. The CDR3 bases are TGCGCCAGCAGCCCCCGCTTGACCGCATTTAGCACAGATACGCAGTATTTT.